The rows below give T cell receptor beta chains drawn from one sample of a study of monozygotic twins with cystic fibrosis. TCRdb keeps only in-frame clones here, not all; method: immunoSEQ multiplex PCR. Among roughly 9,400 clones listed, 98% were seen once. The sample consisted of blood. Receptors originate from a girl aged 2-10 years with cystic fibrosis. The CDR3 runs from the conserved cysteine through the conserved F or W. D genes are given only for firm matches. Clone size is not always given. Where it is, it says once, few, many or a class for expanded clones.

-	TRBV6-1	TRBJ2-7	-	TGTGCCAGCAGCCGAGAGGCGGTGACCTACGAGCAGTACTTC	CASSREAVTYEQYF
-	TRBV10-2	TRBJ2-3	-	TGCGCCAGCAGAGATAGCTATAGCACAGATACGCAGTATTTT	CASRDSYSTDTQYF
-	TRBV5-1	TRBJ1-5	-	TGCGCCAGCAGCCCTGAGGGTAGGAATCAGCCCCAGCATTTT	CASSPEGRNQPQHF
-	TRBV6-5	TRBJ1-2	-	TGTGCCAGCAGTTCGGCGGGCATCCAAGATTATGGCTACACCTTC	CASSSAGIQDYGYTF
-	TRBV7-8	TRBJ2-5	TRBD1	TGTGCCAGCAGCCCCAGGGGGCATGGGGAGACCCAGTACTTC	CASSPRGHGETQYF
-	TRBV6-5	TRBJ2-2	-	TGTGCCAGCAGTTCGCGGCAGTTCACCGGGGAGCTGTTTTTT	CASSSRQFTGELFF
-	TRBV5-1	TRBJ1-1	-	TGCGCCAGCAGCCCTACTACAGGGTTCACTGAAGCTTTCTTT	CASSPTTGFTEAFF
-	TRBV18	TRBJ1-1	-	TGTGCCAGCTCACGAACAGACGCTGAAGCTTTCTTT	CASSRTDAEAFF
-	TRBV5-5	TRBJ1-2	-	TGTGCCAGCAGCTTGGTACAGGGCCTCTATGGCTACACCTTC	CASSLVQGLYGYTF
-	TRBV5-3	TRBJ2-2	TRBD1	TGTGCCAGAACTAACACCCGGGACAGGGGTTTTACCGGGGAGCTGTTTTTT	CARTNTRDRGFTGELFF
once	TRBV13	TRBJ1-4	-	TGTGCCAGCAGCTTAGGACGGCGACGGACTGCAACTAATGAAAAACTGTTTTTT	CASSLGRRRTATNEKLFF
once	TRBV7-2	TRBJ1-5	-	TGTGCCAGCAGCTTTTTGGTTACAGGTAATCAGCCCCAGCATTTT	CASSFLVTGNQPQHF
-	TRBV7-9	TRBJ1-2	TRBD1	TGTGCCAGCAGCTCACCGGGACAGGAGCGATTATCCTACACCTTC	CASSSPGQERLSYTF
-	TRBV4-1	TRBJ1-2	-	TGCGCCAGCAGCCAAGATCGTAGGGGATGGGGCTACACCTTC	CASSQDRRGWGYTF
-	TRBV27	TRBJ1-2	TRBD1	TGTGCCAGCAGCAATTCCGGGACAGGATATGGCTACACCTTC	CASSNSGTGYGYTF
-	TRBV29-1	TRBJ1-2	-	TGCAGCGTTGAAGTCCCACAGTTTAATGGCTACACCTTC	CSVEVPQFNGYTF
-	TRBV19	TRBJ1-1	TRBD1	TGTGCCAGTAGTTCGGACAGGGCCCTTAAAATTCAAGCTTTCTTT	CASSSDRALKIQAFF
once	TRBV28	TRBJ1-2	-	TGTGCCAGCAGTTTTCGTGATAACTATGGCTACACCTTC	CASSFRDNYGYTF
-	TRBV15	TRBJ2-7	-	TGTGCCACCAGCAGAGATAAGTTAGCGGAGCAGTACTTC	CATSRDKLAEQYF
-	TRBV5-5	TRBJ2-3	-	TGTGCCAGCAGCTTAGGCCCAGGGGTAGAGGGCCGGTTT	CASSLGPGVEGRF
-	TRBV6-6	TRBJ2-7	-	TGTGCCAGCAGTTACGGCGGGCCTTACGAGCAGTACTTC	CASSYGGPYEQYF
-	TRBV5-5	TRBJ1-2	TRBD1	TGTGCCAGCAGCTCTAGACAGGGGCCCCTCTACACCTTC	CASSSRQGPLYTF
once	TRBV5-1	TRBJ1-4	-	TGCGCCAGCAGCTTCGGGACCGTTATCGGAGGTGAAAAACTGTTTTTT	CASSFGTVIGGEKLFF
-	TRBV11-2	TRBJ1-1	-	TGTGCCAGCAGCTCCCTTCGTCCTGAAGCTTTCTTT	CASSSLRPEAFF
-	TRBV30	TRBJ1-5	-	TGTGCCTGGAGGGCACACACCCGAGGTCAGCCCCAGCATTTT	CAWRAHTRGQPQHF
-	TRBV4-3	TRBJ2-7	TRBD2	TGCGCCAGCAGCCAAGATATGAGCGGGGGCTCCTACGAGCAGTACTTC	CASSQDMSGGSYEQYF
-	TRBV9	TRBJ2-5	-	TGTGCCAGCAGCCTACAGGGTCTCGGAGAGACCCAGTACTTC	CASSLQGLGETQYF
once	TRBV7-2	TRBJ2-7	TRBD2	TGTGCCAGCAGCCAACTAGCGGGCGGTTCCTACGAGCAGTACTTC	CASSQLAGGSYEQYF
-	TRBV13	TRBJ1-2	-	TGTGCCAGCAGCTTTGGACGGTATGGCTACACCTTC	CASSFGRYGYTF
-	TRBV29-1	TRBJ1-1	-	TGCAGCGTTGAACTGGGGGGATACACTGAAGCTTTCTTT	CSVELGGYTEAFF
-	TRBV12-5	TRBJ1-1	-	TGTGCTAGTGCTCTACAGCCGGGAAACACTGAAGCTTTCTTT	CASALQPGNTEAFF
-	TRBV4-2	TRBJ2-7	-	TGTGCCAGCAGCCAATCTGGGTCCTACGAGCAGTACTTC	CASSQSGSYEQYF
-	TRBV7-2	TRBJ2-5	TRBD2	TGTGCCAGCAGCCGGGGAGGGGCAGAGACCCAGTACTTC	CASSRGGAETQYF
once	TRBV7-2	TRBJ2-1	TRBD2	TGTGCCAGCAGTTTTACCACTGGCGGGAGAGCGGGTGAGCAGTTCTTC	CASSFTTGGRAGEQFF
-	TRBV5-8	TRBJ2-5	-	TGTGCCAGCAGCCCGGTCATGTTGGAGACCCAGTACTTC	CASSPVMLETQYF
-	TRBV18	TRBJ1-1	-	TGTGCCAGCTCACCTGGGGTCAGCACAGGCACTGAAGCTTTCTTT	CASSPGVSTGTEAFF
-	TRBV7-8	TRBJ2-3	-	TGTGCCAGCAGCCCCGGTATGGTAGTCGCGATAAAAGATACGCAGTATTTT	CASSPGMVVAIKDTQYF
once	TRBV27	TRBJ2-6	TRBD1	TGTGCCAGCAGGGACAAATCTAGGGGGCCTGGGGCCAACGTCCTGACTTTC	CASRDKSRGPGANVLTF
-	TRBV5-1	TRBJ1-3	-	TGCGCCAGCAGCTTCTCAGGAACCCCTGGAAACACCATATATTTT	CASSFSGTPGNTIYF
-	TRBV11-3	TRBJ2-1	-	TGTGCCAGCAGCTTAGGTAGCCAGAATGAGCAGTTCTTC	CASSLGSQNEQFF
-	TRBV6-1	TRBJ1-1	-	TGTGCCAGCAGTCGAACTGGGAACACTGAAGCTTTCTTT	CASSRTGNTEAFF
-	TRBV27	TRBJ2-1	-	TGTGCCAGCAGTGGCCTCGGACTTGCATCCTACAATGAGCAGTTCTTC	CASSGLGLASYNEQFF
-	TRBV6-1	TRBJ1-1	-	TGTGCCAGCAGTCGAGACAGTATGAACACTGAAGCTTTCTTT	CASSRDSMNTEAFF
-	TRBV7-9	TRBJ2-3	TRBD2	TGTGCCAGCAGCTCGAAGGCTAGCGGGAGGACTTCAGATACGCAGTATTTT	CASSSKASGRTSDTQYF
-	TRBV30	TRBJ2-1	-	TGTGCCTGGAGCCTGGGACCGATCTCCTACAATGAGCAGTTCTTC	CAWSLGPISYNEQFF
-	TRBV4-1	TRBJ1-2	-	TGCGCCAGCAGCCAAGGGCCGGATGGCTACACCTTC	CASSQGPDGYTF
-	TRBV19	TRBJ2-5	TRBD1	TGTGCCAGTAGATCTATTGGACAGGGACAAGAGACCCAGTACTTC	CASRSIGQGQETQYF
-	TRBV11-1	TRBJ2-6	TRBD1	TGTGCCAGCAGCCGAAGGACAGGGATAACCCCTGGGGCCAACGTCCTGACTTTC	CASSRRTGITPGANVLTF
-	TRBV4-1	TRBJ2-7	-	TGCGCCAGCAGCATACAACCACGGCGATCGGAGCAGTACTTC	CASSIQPRRSEQYF
once	TRBV5-6	TRBJ1-2	TRBD1	TGTGCCAGCAGCTCCTCGGCCAGGGGGGAGAGCTATGGCTACACCTTC	CASSSSARGESYGYTF
-	TRBV1	TRBJ2-7	-	TGCACCAGCATAGCCGGGACAGGTAACCACGAGCAGTACTTC	CTSIAGTGNHEQYF
-	TRBV11-2	TRBJ2-1	-	TGTGCCAGCAGCTTAGATCCGGGACTGCGGGCCTACAATGAGCAGTTCTTC	CASSLDPGLRAYNEQFF
-	TRBV27	TRBJ2-7	TRBD2	TGTGCCAGCAGTTCTAAGCGGGAGAATCCTCACGAGCAGTACTTC	CASSSKRENPHEQYF
-	TRBV4-1	TRBJ2-7	-	TGCGCCAGCAGCCAAGAGGTGGAACCTACCTACGAGCAGTACTTC	CASSQEVEPTYEQYF
-	TRBV27	TRBJ2-3	-	TGTGCCAGCAGTTTGTACAGAAGCACAGATACGCAGTATTTT	CASSLYRSTDTQYF